These 4 T cell receptor beta chains share one sample of origin, sequenced in a study of cytomegalovirus exposure and HLA in healthy donors. Primers for the PCR totalled 60 Vbeta and 13 Jbeta. This table comes from immunoSEQ multiplex PCR, and its TCRdb copy is limited to in-frame clones, with some not included. This sample yields about 200,000 clones, of which 82% are seen a single time; 0.08% to 0.1% belongs to the top ten. The sample comprised PBMCs. Every receptor here comes from a boy aged 2-9 years in good health and CMV-seronegative.

The chain couples TRBV7-3 to TRBJ2-3; 14 nucleotides align to TRBD2. Germline values: CDR1 SGHTA, CDR2 FQGTGA. Trimming took 3 bases from V and 6 from J; bases not matched to a gene: 2. The CDR3 loop spans 15 amino acids. The CDR3, as DNA: TGTGCCAGCAGCTTCGGGACTAGCGGGGGTGATACGCAGTATTTT. Translating it yields CASSFGTSGGDTQYF. Together with reference TRBV7-3 and TRBJ2-3, the CDR3 gives the full variable domain: GAGVSQTPSNKVTEKGKYVELRCDPISGHTALYWYRQSLGQGPEFLIYFQGTGAADDSGLPNDRFFAVRPEGSVSTLKIQRTERGDSAVYLCASSFGTSGGDTQYFGPGTRLTVL.

This clone was detected a few times. The chain employs TRBV10-3 and TRBJ1-4, with TRBD1 matching over 8 bases. With 5 bases clipped from V and 7 bases from J, the junction kept 9 bases outside the gene matches. Germline loops: CDR1 ENHRY, CDR2 SYGVKD. This CDR3 contains 15 residues. CDR3 sequence reads: CAISPDRGGGEKLFF. CDR3 coding DNA: TGTGCCATCAGTCCCGACAGGGGTGGAGGTGAAAAACTGTTTTTT.

The chain couples TRBV5-5 to TRBJ2-3; D not resolved. The CDR3 sequence is 12 residues long. CDR1 and CDR2 (germline): SGHKS, YYEKEE (reference sequence). The V and J ends lost 0 bases and 4 bases respectively, with 3 bases between them. CDR3 protein: CASSLASDTQYF. CDR3 nucleotides: TGTGCCAGCAGCTTGGCTTCAGATACGCAGTATTTT.

V usage is TRBV5-4 and J usage is TRBJ1-2, with TRBD1 matching 7 bases. The germline CDR1 and CDR2 sequences are SGHNT and YYREEE (reference sequence). Trimming removed 4 bases from V and 12 bases from J; junction bases left unmatched: 15. This CDR3 comprises 14 residues. The CDR3 nucleotides read TGTGCCAGCAGCCAAAGACAGGGCGGAGTAGAGGACACCTTC. As protein: CASSQRQGGVEDTF.